This T cell receptor (beta chain) emerged from a study of technical replicates of blood from a handful of donors. The germline CDR1 and CDR2 sequences are GTSNPN and SVGIG (reference sequence). Losses at the gene ends were 3 bases for V and 5 bases for J; bases not matched to a gene: 11. The CDR3 totals 16 residues. Profiling relied on immunoSEQ multiplex PCR, and the TCRdb table lists in-frame clones only, not all of them. The sample lists 60,000 to 75,000 clones, more than 75% occurring once. This chain uses TRBV30 with TRBJ2-5; 11 bases agree with TRBD2. The sequence was collected from a human donor in good health. Some clones in this sample may be carry-over from other donors' samples. Sequenced sample: PBMCs. CDR3 amino acids: CAWSAGTSGRGETQYF. CDR3 in DNA: TGTGCCTGGAGCGCCGGGACTAGCGGCAGGGGGGAGACCCAGTACTTC.